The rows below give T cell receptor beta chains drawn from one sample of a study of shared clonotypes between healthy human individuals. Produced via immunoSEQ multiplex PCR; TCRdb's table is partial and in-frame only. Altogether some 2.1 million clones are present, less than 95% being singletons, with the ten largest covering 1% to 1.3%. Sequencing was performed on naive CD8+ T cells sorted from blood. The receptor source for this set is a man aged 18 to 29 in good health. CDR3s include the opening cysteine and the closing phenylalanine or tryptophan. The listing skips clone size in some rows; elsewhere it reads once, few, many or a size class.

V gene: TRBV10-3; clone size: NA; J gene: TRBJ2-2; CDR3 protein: CAISESEQGPTNTGELFF
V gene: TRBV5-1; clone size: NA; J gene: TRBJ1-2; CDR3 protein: CASSSLPTAGQANYGYTF
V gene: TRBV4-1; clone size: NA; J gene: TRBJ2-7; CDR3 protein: CASSQDRAADYEQYF
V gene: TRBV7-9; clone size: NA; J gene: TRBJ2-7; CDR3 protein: CASSHPTEPYEQYF
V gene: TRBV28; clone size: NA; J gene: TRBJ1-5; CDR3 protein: CASSEPVGQPQHF
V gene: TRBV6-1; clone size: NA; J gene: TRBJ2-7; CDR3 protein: CASSQGNEQYF
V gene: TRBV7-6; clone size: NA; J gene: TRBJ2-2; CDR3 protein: CASSMDRLAGENTGELFF
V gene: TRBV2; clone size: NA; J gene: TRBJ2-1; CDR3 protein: CARSPLEGAYNEQFF
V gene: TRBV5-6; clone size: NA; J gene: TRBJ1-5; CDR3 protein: CASRFGGSNQPQHF
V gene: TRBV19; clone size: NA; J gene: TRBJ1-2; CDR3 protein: CASTPVGGSVGYTF
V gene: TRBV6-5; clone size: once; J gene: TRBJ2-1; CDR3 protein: CASSYLAGGFNEQFF
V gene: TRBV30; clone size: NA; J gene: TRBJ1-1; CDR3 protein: CAWSVLEGSTEAFF
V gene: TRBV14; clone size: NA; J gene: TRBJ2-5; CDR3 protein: CASAPWDIQETQYF
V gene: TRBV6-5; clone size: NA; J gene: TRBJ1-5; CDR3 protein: CASSYQGRQPQHF
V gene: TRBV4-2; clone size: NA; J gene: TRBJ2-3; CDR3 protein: CASSKLAGGTDTQYF
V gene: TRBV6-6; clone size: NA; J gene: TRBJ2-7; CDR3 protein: CASSYRESYYEQYF
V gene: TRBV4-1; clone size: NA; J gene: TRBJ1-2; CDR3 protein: CASSQLPGQEVAYGYTF
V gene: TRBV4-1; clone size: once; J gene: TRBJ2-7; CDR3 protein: CASSQEGTLAGESYEQYF
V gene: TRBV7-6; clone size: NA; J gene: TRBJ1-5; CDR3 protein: CASSRTEGQPQHF
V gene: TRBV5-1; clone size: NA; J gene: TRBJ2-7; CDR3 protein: CASSGDRVGEQYF
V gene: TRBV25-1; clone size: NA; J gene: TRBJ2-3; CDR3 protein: CASSEWITGSTDTQYF
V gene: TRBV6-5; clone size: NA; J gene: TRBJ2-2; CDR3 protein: CASSYSATGELFF
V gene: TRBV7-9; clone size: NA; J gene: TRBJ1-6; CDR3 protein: CASSDGGGGTENSPLHF
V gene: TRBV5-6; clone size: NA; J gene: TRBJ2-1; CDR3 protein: CASSQSRDSLFYNEQFF
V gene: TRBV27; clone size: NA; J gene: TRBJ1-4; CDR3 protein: CASSLAVGGDEKLFF
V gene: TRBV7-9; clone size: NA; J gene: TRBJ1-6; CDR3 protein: CASSNGQGSNSPLHF
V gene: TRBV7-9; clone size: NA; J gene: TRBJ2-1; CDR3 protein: CASSSPLAEDYNEQFF
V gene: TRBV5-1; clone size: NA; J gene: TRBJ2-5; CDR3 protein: CASSLASAGMEETQYF
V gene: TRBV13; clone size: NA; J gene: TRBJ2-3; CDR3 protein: CASSLRGSSDTQYF
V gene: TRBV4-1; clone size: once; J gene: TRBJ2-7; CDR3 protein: CASSSLAGGSYEQYF
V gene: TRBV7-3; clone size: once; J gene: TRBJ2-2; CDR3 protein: CASSRLAAGELFF
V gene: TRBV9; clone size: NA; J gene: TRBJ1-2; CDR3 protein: CASRSDRENYGYTF
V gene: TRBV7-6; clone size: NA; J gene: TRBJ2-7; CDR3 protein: CASSLGWGPGYEQYF
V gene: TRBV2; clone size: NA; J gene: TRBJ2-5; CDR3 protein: CASSVSGQGTQETQYF
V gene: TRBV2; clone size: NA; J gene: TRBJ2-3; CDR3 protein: CASSEGQGADTQYF
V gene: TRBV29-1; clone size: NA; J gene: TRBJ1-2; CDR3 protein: CSVDSRGEVTYGYTF
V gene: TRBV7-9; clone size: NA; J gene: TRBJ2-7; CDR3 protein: CASSQGWGPSSYEQYF
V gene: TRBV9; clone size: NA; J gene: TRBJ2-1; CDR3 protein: CASSVDGLNNEQFF
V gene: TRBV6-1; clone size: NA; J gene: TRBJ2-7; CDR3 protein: CATNWQVTYEQYF
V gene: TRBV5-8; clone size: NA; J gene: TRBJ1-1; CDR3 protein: CASRVRGGSEAFF
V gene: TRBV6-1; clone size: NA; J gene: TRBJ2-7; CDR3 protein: CASSAVTPYEQYF
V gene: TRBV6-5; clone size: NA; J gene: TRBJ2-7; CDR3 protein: CASSFGSSYEQYF
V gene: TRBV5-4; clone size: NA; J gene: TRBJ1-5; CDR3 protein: CASSQPEPQPQHF
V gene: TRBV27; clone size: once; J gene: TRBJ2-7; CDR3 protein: CASSLRVDYEQYF
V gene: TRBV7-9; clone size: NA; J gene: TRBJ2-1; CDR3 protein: CASSSGPNNNNEQFF
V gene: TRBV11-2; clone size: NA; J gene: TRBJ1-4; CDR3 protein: CASSLGTGAGEKLFF
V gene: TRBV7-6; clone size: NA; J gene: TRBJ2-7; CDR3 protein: CASSKGTGGYYEQYF
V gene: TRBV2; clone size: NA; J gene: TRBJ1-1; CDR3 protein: CATDRQGEAFF
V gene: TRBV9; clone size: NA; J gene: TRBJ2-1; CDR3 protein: CASSVDDSSYNEQFF
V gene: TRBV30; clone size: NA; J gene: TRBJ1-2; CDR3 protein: CAWSRFGGDGYTF
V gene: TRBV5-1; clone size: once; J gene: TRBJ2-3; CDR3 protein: CASSLQRETTADTQYF
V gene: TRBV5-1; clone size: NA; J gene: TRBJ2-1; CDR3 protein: CASSFAQVGGSSYNEQFF
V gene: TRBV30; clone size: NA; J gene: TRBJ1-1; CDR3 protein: CAWSVPGTEAFF
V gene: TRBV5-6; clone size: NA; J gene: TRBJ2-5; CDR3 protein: CASSLGPSIETQYF
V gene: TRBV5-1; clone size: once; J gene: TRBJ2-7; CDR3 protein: CASSPDFIDYEQYF
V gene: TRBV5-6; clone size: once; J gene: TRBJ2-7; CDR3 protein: CASSLSFIGMVGEQYF
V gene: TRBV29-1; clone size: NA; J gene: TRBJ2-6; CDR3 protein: CSVSGTGGSGANVLTF
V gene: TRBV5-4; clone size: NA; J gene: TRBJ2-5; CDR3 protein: CASSLGGLQETQYF
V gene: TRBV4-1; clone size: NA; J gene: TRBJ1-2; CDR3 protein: CASSQISPLHSYGYTF